A selection of T cell receptor beta chains follows, all from one sample in a study of CD8 T cells in Susac syndrome. Via MiXCR, TCRdb re-called the immunoSEQ multiplex PCR reads, giving one row per CDR3 protein. The repertoire holds over 100,000 distinct CDR3 sequences, with roughly 94% as singletons. The sequencing input was CD8+ T cells from PBMCs. The receptors stem from a human donor with Susac syndrome. Each CDR3 is given with its conserved first and last residue. A D gene is named only where the DNA matches it firmly. Size values are once, few and many counts, or a class for expanded clones, and some rows have none.

J | D | size | V | DNA | CDR3
TRBJ2-1 | TRBD1 | NA | TRBV24-1 | TGTGCCACCAGTGACACGGACAGGGACAATGAGCAGTTCTTC | CATSDTDRDNEQFF
TRBJ2-1 | NA | NA | TRBV7-9 | TGTGCCAGCAGCTTTCCCTCGGCTGAGCAGTTCTTC | CASSFPSAEQFF
TRBJ2-5 | NA | NA | TRBV7-9 | TGTGCCAGCAGCTCATGGAGTGCTAGCCGGGGAGGAGAGACCCAGTACTTC | CASSSWSASRGGETQYF
TRBJ1-1 | TRBD1 | NA | TRBV9 | TGTGCCAGCAGCGCTGGGACAGGTGAAGGAACTGAAGCTTTCTTT | CASSAGTGEGTEAFF
TRBJ2-3 | TRBD2 | NA | TRBV20-1 | TGCAGTGCTCAGACTAGCGGGGGTTTTACAGATACGCAGTATTTT | CSAQTSGGFTDTQYF
TRBJ2-2 | TRBD2 | NA | TRBV30 | TGTGCCTGGTCCTGGGGGACTAGCGACACCGGGGAGCTGTTTTTT | CAWSWGTSDTGELFF
TRBJ1-2 | NA | NA | TRBV5-4 | TGTGCCAGCAGCATCCGGACAGCCATTAACTATGGCTACACCTTC | CASSIRTAINYGYTF
TRBJ1-1 | NA | once | TRBV10-3 | TGTGCCATCAGTGAGTCGGAAGGGACCACTGAAGCTTTCTTT | CAISESEGTTEAFF
TRBJ2-2 | TRBD1 | NA | TRBV29-1 | TGCAGCGTTGAAGTTTCGACAGGGGGCGAGGGGGAGCTGTTTTTT | CSVEVSTGGEGELFF
TRBJ2-3 | NA | NA | TRBV9 | TGTGCCAGCAGGGGAAGGGGCACAGATACGCAGTATTTT | CASRGRGTDTQYF
TRBJ1-3 | NA | NA | TRBV9 | TGTGCCAGCAGTGCTGTCGGGGTTCGAGACTCTGGAAACACCATATATTTT | CASSAVGVRDSGNTIYF
TRBJ2-7 | TRBD1 | once | TRBV5-4 | TGTGCCAGCAGCCCGGGACAGGCGACCTACGAGCAGTACTTC | CASSPGQATYEQYF
TRBJ2-1 | TRBD1 | NA | TRBV29-1 | TGCAGCGTGTACGGGACAGCGATCTACAATGAGCAGTTCTTC | CSVYGTAIYNEQFF
TRBJ2-1 | NA | NA | TRBV5-1 | TGCGCCAGCAGCTTGACAGGACGAGACAATGAGCAGTTCTTC | CASSLTGRDNEQFF
TRBJ2-3 | TRBD1 | NA | TRBV5-1 | TGCGCCAGCAGCTTGGACGGGACAGGGCTTGACACAGATACGCAGTATTTT | CASSLDGTGLDTDTQYF
TRBJ2-7 | TRBD2 | NA | TRBV4-3 | TGCGCCAGCAGCCAAGTATCAGCGGGGGGATACGAGCAGTACTTC | CASSQVSAGGYEQYF
TRBJ2-6 | NA | NA | TRBV13 | TGTGCCAGCAGCTCCAAGAGGGCTGGGGCCAACGTCCTGACTTTC | CASSSKRAGANVLTF
TRBJ1-3 | NA | once | TRBV29-1 | TGCAGCGTTGGTGGTTTGACCTCTGGAAACACCATATATTTT | CSVGGLTSGNTIYF
TRBJ2-3 | TRBD2 | NA | TRBV7-2 | TGTGCCAGCAGTCGGCCAGCTAGCGGGGGGGCCACAGATACGCAGTATTTT | CASSRPASGGATDTQYF
TRBJ2-2 | NA | NA | TRBV4-1 | TGCGCCAGCAGCCAAGAACCTGGAGCGAACACCGGGGAGCTGTTTTTT | CASSQEPGANTGELFF
TRBJ2-3 | NA | NA | TRBV7-9 | TGTGCCAGCAGCCCCCTAAGGGAAGATACGCAGTATTTT | CASSPLREDTQYF
TRBJ1-2 | TRBD1 | NA | TRBV9 | TGTGCCAGCAGCGGCGGGACAGGGGTGTCCGAGGGCTACACCTTC | CASSGGTGVSEGYTF
TRBJ2-7 | NA | NA | TRBV28 | TGTGCCAGCAGTTCACTAGGGAACGAGCAGTACTTC | CASSSLGNEQYF
TRBJ1-5 | NA | NA | TRBV29-1 | TGCAGCTATGGTACTGACTTTAATCAGCCCCAGCATTTT | CSYGTDFNQPQHF
TRBJ2-7 | TRBD2 | NA | TRBV7-9 | TGTGCCAGCACCATCGGGGGGAGCCCCTACGAGCAGTACTTC | CASTIGGSPYEQYF